One and the same sample provided the 23 T cell receptor beta chains below, sequenced in a study of blood T cell repertoires in COVID-19. Clones were read by immunoSEQ multiplex PCR, and TCRdb kept only the in-frame ones, dropping some. This sample has some 59,000 clones, with around 81% found just once. Sequencing input: peripheral blood. The receptors shown here come from a woman aged 60-75 years with acute or convalescent COVID-19.

This clone was observed a single time. This sequence joins TRBV19 and TRBJ2-3; 9 bases are shared with TRBD2. CDR1 LNHDA and CDR2 SQIVND come from the germline V gene (reference sequence). The CDR3 runs 17 residues. J was trimmed by 6 bases and V by 5 bases; bases with no gene match: 15. This chain's CDR3 is CASSHPPAAGGQDTQYF. In nucleotides, the CDR3 is TGTGCCAGTAGTCATCCCCCCGCGGCGGGGGGGCAGGATACGCAGTATTTT.

This clone occurred a few times. V usage is TRBV2 and J usage is TRBJ1-1; D unresolved. Germline V CDR1 and CDR2: SNHLY, FYNNEI. The CDR3 is 14 residues long. The V end was cut by 5 bases, the J end by 1 base, with 11 bases between. CDR3 sequence: CASSSGRGNTEAFF. DNA of the CDR3: TGTGCCAGCAGTTCCGGGCGGGGGAACACTGAAGCTTTCTTT.

The chain joins TRBV6-5 to TRBJ1-6, with D perhaps TRBD1 (6 bases). The germline V and J ends were trimmed by 2 bases and 7 bases, with 12 bases remaining between them. The CDR3 is 15 residues long. Germline lookup yields CDR1 MNHEY and CDR2 SVGAGI. The CDR3 region has the DNA TGTGCCAGCAGTTACAGGCGGACAGAGAATTCACCCCTCCACTTT. It yields the protein CASSYRRTENSPLHF.

This chain links TRBV11-2 with TRBJ2-6; TRBD1 might be the D (6 bases). Germline-derived CDR1 and CDR2 are SGHAT and FQNNGV. V was clipped by 8 bases and J by 4 bases, with 21 bases between them. This CDR3 has 17 amino acids. This chain's CDR3 is CASAPQGSLTGANVLTF. CDR3 DNA sequence: TGTGCCAGCGCCCCACAGGGCTCGCTAACAGGGGCCAACGTCCTGACTTTC.

V usage is TRBV18 and J usage is TRBJ2-1, with 14 bases identical to TRBD2. The germline CDR1 and CDR2 sequences are KGHSH and LQKENI. The CDR3 extends over 20 amino acids. V dropped 3 bases and J dropped 0; count of bases not matched to a gene: 10. CDR3 sequence reads: CASSPQSKTSGRASYNEQFF. The CDR3 bases are TGTGCCAGCTCACCGCAATCCAAGACTAGCGGGAGGGCCTCCTACAATGAGCAGTTCTTC.

This chain connects TRBV6-6 to TRBJ1-2; 7 bases match TRBD1. V trimming: 5 bases; J trimming: 8 bases; junction bases outside the gene matches: 8. This CDR3 has 13 amino acids. Germline loops: CDR1 MNHNY, CDR2 SVGAGI (reference sequence). The CDR3 here is CASSTTGDSGYTF. CDR3 nucleotide sequence: TGTGCCAGCAGTACCACAGGGGACTCAGGCTACACCTTC.

This clone showed up just a few times. This chain links TRBV19 with TRBJ2-3, with a tentative D call TRBD2 (5 bases). The CDR3 is made up of 15 amino acids. Trimming stripped 4 bases from V and 2 bases from J, with 13 bases between. CDR1 LNHDA and CDR2 SQIVND come from the germline V gene (reference sequence). CDR3 in DNA: TGTGCCAGTAGTAGGGGAGATTATTACACAGATACGCAGTATTTT. Translated, it gives CASSRGDYYTDTQYF.

This clone showed up just once. The CDR3 coding sequence is TGCGCCAGCAGTGCGGACAGGGGGCAAACCTACGAGCAGTACTTC. It yields the protein CASSADRGQTYEQYF. This sequence joins TRBV5-1 and TRBJ2-7; 11 bases are a match to TRBD1. Germline loops: CDR1 SGHRS, CDR2 YFSETQ. This CDR3 is built from 15 residues. Trimming cost V 5 bases and J 2 bases; bases outside gene matches: 6.

This rearrangement joins TRBV4-2 to TRBJ2-7, with 7 bases aligning to TRBD1. Germline V gives CDR1 LGHNA, CDR2 YNFKEQ. V dropped 1 base and J dropped 6; count of bases not matched to a gene: 21. The length of the CDR3 is 19 residues. CDR3 coding DNA: TGTGCCAGCAGCCAAGTGAGGCTACCGGGACAGCCTTCGATCTTCGAGCAGTACTTC. This translates into CASSQVRLPGQPSIFEQYF.

The chain has TRBV7-8 and TRBJ2-7, with 8 bases lining up with TRBD1. V lost 5 bases and J lost 0; bases outside the gene matches: 6. CDR1 SGHVS and CDR2 FQNEAQ come from the germline V gene. The CDR3 length is 15 residues. CDR3 DNA sequence: TGTGCCAGCAGCCAAGGGACAGGTTCCTCCTACGAGCAGTACTTC. Its translation is CASSQGTGSSYEQYF.

This chain connects TRBV14 to TRBJ1-2, with a weak D call TRBD1 (5 bases). The germline V gene has CDR1 SGHDN and CDR2 FVKESK. Trimming cost V 0 bases and J 3 bases, with 5 bases left between them. This CDR3 contains 13 residues. CDR3 nucleotides: TGTGCCAGCAGCCAAGACAGGGACTATGGCTACACCTTC. Translation gives CASSQDRDYGYTF.

The rearrangement links TRBV5-6 to TRBJ1-5, with 7 bases fitting TRBD1. This CDR3 region has 16 residues. V lost 0 bases, J lost 2 bases, and 5 bases stayed unmatched. Per the germline V gene, CDR1 is SGHDT and CDR2 is YYEEEE. CDR3 DNA sequence: TGTGCCAGCAGCTTGGCGGACAGGTCGCGCAATCAGCCCCAGCATTTT. This codes for CASSLADRSRNQPQHF.

The table lists this clone with a few counts. This chain uses TRBV4-2 with TRBJ1-2, with 7 bases identical to TRBD1. In germline, CDR1 is LGHNA, CDR2 YNFKEQ. Trimming removed 0 bases from V and 5 bases from J; junction bases left unmatched: 3. The CDR3 covers 14 residues. CDR3 nucleotide sequence: TGTGCCAGCAGCCAAGAAGGGGGACAGTATGGCTACACCTTC. Its protein is CASSQEGGQYGYTF.

The chain recombines TRBV2 with TRBJ2-7; 8 nucleotides line up with TRBD1. The CDR3 has 13 residues. Germline V gene sequence: CDR1 SNHLY, CDR2 FYNNEI. Losses at the gene ends were 4 bases for V and 4 bases for J; bases not matched to a gene: 3. The CDR3, as DNA: TGTGCCAGCAGTGCGGACAGGGTGTACGAGCAGTACTTC. Translating it yields CASSADRVYEQYF.

This chain connects TRBV5-8 to TRBJ2-5; 11 nucleotides align to TRBD1. This CDR3 contains 15 residues. Per germline, CDR1 SGHTS and CDR2 YDEGEE. V gave up 3 bases and J gave up 5 bases; unmatched junction bases: 6. CDR3: CASSSRTGGVETQYF. CDR3 in DNA: TGTGCCAGCAGCTCGCGGACAGGGGGCGTGGAGACCCAGTACTTC.

The chain combines TRBV3-1 (or the pseudogene TRBV3-2) with TRBJ2-1, with 14 nucleotides matching TRBD2. CDR3 length equals 14 residues. Trimming at V came to 4 bases and at J to 7 bases, leaving 0 bases not matched to a gene. Germline loops: CDR1 LGHDT, CDR2 YNNKEL (reference sequence). The CDR3 protein is CASSRTSGRNEQFF. CDR3 DNA: TGTGCCAGCAGCCGGACTAGCGGGAGGAATGAGCAGTTCTTC.

This chain links TRBV19 with TRBJ1-5, with D possibly TRBD1 on 5 matching bases. CDR1 and CDR2 from the germline V gene are LNHDA and SQIVND (reference sequence). V was trimmed by 8 bases and J by 2 bases, leaving 16 bases between them. The CDR3 spans 15 residues. CDR3 region: CASRIAGGGNQPQHF. The CDR3 region has the DNA TGTGCCAGTCGCATTGCGGGGGGGGGCAATCAGCCCCAGCATTTT.

The chain carries TRBV7-2 and TRBJ2-1; D is possibly TRBD2 (6 bases). The CDR3 runs 11 residues. Germline V gene data show CDR1 as SGHTA and CDR2 as FQGNSA. V dropped 5 bases and J dropped 13 bases, with 12 bases sitting between them. CDR3 residues: CASSRTGTQFF. The CDR3 bases are TGTGCCAGCAGCCGCACCGGGACTCAGTTCTTC.

V and J are TRBV7-9 and TRBJ2-5; D is unresolved. V dropped 5 bases and J dropped 4 bases, with 8 bases sitting between them. CDR1 SEHNR and CDR2 FQNEAQ come from the germline V gene (reference sequence). CDR3 length equals 12 residues. The CDR3 coding sequence is TGTGCCAGCAGCCTAAATCCAGAGACCCAGTACTTC. This sequence encodes CASSLNPETQYF.

The gene calls are TRBV27 and TRBJ2-3, with D uncertain. The ends were cut back, 5 bases at V and 2 bases at J, with 11 bases in the middle. Germline CDR1 and CDR2: MNHEY and SMNVEV (reference sequence). The CDR3 extends over 14 amino acids. The CDR3 DNA reads as TGTGCCAGCAGTCGGCAGGTACCCACAGATACGCAGTATTTT. It codes for CASSRQVPTDTQYF.

In its sample, this clone was seen a few times. The chain combines TRBV21-1 with TRBJ1-5. TRBV21-1 is flagged as a pseudogene. CDR3 length: 16 residues. CDR3 sequence (DNA): TGTGCCAGCAGCAAGGAGGAGCTTCGGAGCAATCAGCCCCAGCATTTT. This sequence encodes CASSKEELRSNQPQHF.

The rearrangement uses TRBV19 and TRBJ1-2; TRBD1 matches at 11 bases. After removal of 7 bases from V and 0 bases from J, the junction contained 7 bases not matched to a gene. CDR1 and CDR2 (germline): LNHDA, SQIVND (reference sequence). This CDR3 is 16 amino acids long. Written as DNA, the CDR3 is TGTGCCAGTACCTGGACAGGGGGCAAGGCTAACTATGGCTACACCTTC. The encoded protein is CASTWTGGKANYGYTF.

The rearrangement links TRBV3-1 (or the pseudogene TRBV3-2) to TRBJ2-3, with TRBD2 identical over 13 bases. The germline gives CDR1 LGHDT, CDR2 YNNKEL (reference sequence). This CDR3 is 17 amino acids long. V shed 1 base, J shed 4 bases, and the junction held 5 bases outside the gene matches. CDR3 protein: CASSQGLAGGEADTQYF. The DNA for the CDR3 is TGTGCCAGCAGCCAAGGACTAGCGGGAGGCGAGGCAGATACGCAGTATTTT.